The T cell receptor beta chain under discussion was sequenced for a study of blood T cell repertoires in COVID-19. As originally analysed: Amplifying reference gene primers gave estimates of nucleated cell counts. Sequencing used immunoSEQ multiplex PCR; TCRdb keeps in-frame clones, though not all of them. Clone size and V and J calls were adopted from that table, with D and trimming inferred from the DNA. The repertoire holds approximately 92,000 clones, around 85% seen once, with around 19% in the top ten. This receptor was identified in a woman aged 55-70 years with COVID-19, enrolled during active disease. The sequenced material came from peripheral blood.

The CDR3 coding sequence is TGCGCCAGCAGCACGGGACAGAGCTCCTATGGCTACACCTTC. It codes for CASSTGQSSYGYTF. The V call is TRBV5-1, the J call TRBJ1-2; 7 bases align to TRBD1. With V trimmed by 4 bases and J by 4 bases, 7 bases remained unmatched. CDR1 and CDR2 from the germline V gene are SGHRS and YFSETQ. This CDR3 is 14 amino acids long.